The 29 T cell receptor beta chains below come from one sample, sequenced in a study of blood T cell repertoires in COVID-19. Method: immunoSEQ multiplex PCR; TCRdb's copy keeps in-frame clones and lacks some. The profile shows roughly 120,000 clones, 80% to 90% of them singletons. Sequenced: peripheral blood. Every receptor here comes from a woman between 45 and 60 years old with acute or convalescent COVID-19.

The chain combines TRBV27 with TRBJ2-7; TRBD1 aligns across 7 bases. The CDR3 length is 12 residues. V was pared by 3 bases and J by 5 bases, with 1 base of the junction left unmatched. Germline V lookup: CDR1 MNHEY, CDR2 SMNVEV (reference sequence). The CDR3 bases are TGTGCCAGCAGTTTTCAGGGGGACGAGCAGTACTTC. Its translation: CASSFQGDEQYF.

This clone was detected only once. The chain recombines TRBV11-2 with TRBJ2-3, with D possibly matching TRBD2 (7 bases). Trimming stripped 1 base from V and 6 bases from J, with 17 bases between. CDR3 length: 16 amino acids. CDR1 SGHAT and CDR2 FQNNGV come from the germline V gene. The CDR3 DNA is TGTGCCAGCAGCTTAGTAGGGGGGGGGCCTACGGATACGCAGTATTTT. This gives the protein CASSLVGGGPTDTQYF.

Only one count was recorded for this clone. The CDR3 loop reads CAWSITQGANEKLFF. The CDR3, as DNA: TGTGCCTGGAGTATAACACAGGGGGCGAATGAAAAACTGTTTTTT. The chain joins TRBV30 to TRBJ1-4; TRBD1 matches 9 bases. The germline CDR1 and CDR2 sequences are GTSNPN and SVGIG (reference sequence). The CDR3 totals 15 residues. V shed 2 bases, J shed 5 bases, and the junction held 6 bases outside the gene matches.

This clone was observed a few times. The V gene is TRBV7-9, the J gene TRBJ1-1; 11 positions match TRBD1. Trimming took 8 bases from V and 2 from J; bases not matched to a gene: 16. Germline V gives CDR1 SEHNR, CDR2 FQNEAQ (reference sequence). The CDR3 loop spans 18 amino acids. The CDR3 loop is CASRHFGRDRGINTEAFF. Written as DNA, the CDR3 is TGTGCCAGCCGACATTTTGGGCGGGACAGGGGGATTAACACTGAAGCTTTCTTT. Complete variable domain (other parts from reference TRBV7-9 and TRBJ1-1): DTGVSQNPRHKITKRGQNVTFRCDPISEHNRLYWYRQTLGQGPEFLTYFQNEAQLEKSRLLSDRFSAERPKGSFSTLEIQRTEQGDSAMYLCASRHFGRDRGINTEAFFGQGTRLTVV.

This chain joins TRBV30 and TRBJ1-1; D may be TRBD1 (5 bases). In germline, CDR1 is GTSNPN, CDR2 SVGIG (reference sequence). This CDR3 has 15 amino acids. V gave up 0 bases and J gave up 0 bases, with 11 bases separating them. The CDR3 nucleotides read TGTGCCTGGAGTGTTGGGGGGAATGTGAACACTGAAGCTTTCTTT. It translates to CAWSVGGNVNTEAFF.

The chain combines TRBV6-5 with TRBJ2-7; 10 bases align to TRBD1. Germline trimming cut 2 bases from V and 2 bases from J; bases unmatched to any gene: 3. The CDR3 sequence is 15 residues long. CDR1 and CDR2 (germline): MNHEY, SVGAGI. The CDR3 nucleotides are TGTGCCAGCAGTTACGGGGGACAGGGGACCTACGAGCAGTACTTC. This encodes CASSYGGQGTYEQYF.

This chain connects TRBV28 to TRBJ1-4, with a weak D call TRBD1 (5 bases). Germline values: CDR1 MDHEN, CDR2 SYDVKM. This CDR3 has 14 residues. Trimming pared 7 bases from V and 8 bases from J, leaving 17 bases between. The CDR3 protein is CASIDGYWTEKLFF. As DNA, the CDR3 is TGTGCCAGCATCGACGGATATTGGACAGAAAAACTGTTTTTT.

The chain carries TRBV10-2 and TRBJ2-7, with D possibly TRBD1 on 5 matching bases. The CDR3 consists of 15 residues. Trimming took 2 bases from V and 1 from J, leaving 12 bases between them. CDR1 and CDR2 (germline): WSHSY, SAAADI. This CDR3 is CASSEQGLTSYEQYF. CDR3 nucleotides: TGCGCCAGCAGTGAGCAGGGATTGACGTCCTACGAGCAGTACTTC.

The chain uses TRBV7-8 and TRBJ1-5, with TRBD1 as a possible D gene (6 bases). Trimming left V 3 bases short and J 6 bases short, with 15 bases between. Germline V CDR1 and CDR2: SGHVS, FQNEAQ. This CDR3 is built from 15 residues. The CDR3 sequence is CASSLAMTGSQPQHF. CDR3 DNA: TGTGCCAGCAGCTTGGCTATGACAGGCAGTCAGCCCCAGCATTTT. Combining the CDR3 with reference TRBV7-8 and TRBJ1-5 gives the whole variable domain GAGVSQSPRYKVAKRGQDVALRCDPISGHVSLFWYQQALGQGPEFLTYFQNEAQLDKSGLPSDRFFAERPEGSVSTLKIQRTQQEDSAVYLCASSLAMTGSQPQHFGDGTRLSIL.

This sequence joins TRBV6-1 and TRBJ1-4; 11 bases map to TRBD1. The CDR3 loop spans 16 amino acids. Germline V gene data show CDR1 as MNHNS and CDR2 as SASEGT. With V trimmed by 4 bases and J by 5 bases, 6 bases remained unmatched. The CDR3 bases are TGTGCCAGCAGTGGGGGGACAGGGGGTGTAAATGAAAAACTGTTTTTT. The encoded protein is CASSGGTGGVNEKLFF.

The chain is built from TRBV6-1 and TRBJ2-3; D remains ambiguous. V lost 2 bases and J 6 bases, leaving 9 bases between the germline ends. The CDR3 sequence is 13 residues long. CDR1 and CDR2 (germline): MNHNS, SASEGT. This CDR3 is CASSEMAPDTQYF. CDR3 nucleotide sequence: TGTGCCAGCAGTGAAATGGCCCCCGATACGCAGTATTTT.

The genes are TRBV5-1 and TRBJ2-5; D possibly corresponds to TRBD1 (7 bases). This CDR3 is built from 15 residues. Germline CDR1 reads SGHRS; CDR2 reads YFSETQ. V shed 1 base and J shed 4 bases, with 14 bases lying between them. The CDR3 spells CASSLPGGRGETQYF. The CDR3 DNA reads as TGCGCCAGCAGCTTGCCAGGGGGGCGGGGAGAGACCCAGTACTTC.

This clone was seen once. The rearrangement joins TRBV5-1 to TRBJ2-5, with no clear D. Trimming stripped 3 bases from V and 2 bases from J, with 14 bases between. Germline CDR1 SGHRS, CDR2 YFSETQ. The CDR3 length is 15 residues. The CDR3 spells CASSSQVPAQETQYF. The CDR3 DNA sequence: TGCGCCAGCAGCTCCCAGGTTCCCGCGCAAGAGACCCAGTACTTC.

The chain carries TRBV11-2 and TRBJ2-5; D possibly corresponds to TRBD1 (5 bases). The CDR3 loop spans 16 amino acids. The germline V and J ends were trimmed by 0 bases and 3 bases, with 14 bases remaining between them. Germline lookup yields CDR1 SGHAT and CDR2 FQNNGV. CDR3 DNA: TGTGCCAGCAGCTTAGACCCATGGCAGGGAAAAGAGACCCAGTACTTC. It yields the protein CASSLDPWQGKETQYF.

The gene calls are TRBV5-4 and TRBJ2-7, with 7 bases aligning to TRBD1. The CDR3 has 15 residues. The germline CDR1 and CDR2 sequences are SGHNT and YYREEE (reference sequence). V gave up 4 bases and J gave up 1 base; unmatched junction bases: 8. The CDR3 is CASSVGTVDSYEQYF. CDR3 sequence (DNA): TGTGCCAGCAGCGTTGGGACAGTCGATTCCTACGAGCAGTACTTC.

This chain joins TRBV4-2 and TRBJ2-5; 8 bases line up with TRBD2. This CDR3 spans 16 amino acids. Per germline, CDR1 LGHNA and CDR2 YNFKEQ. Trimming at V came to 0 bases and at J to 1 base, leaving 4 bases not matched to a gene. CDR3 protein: CASSQDGAGVQETQYF. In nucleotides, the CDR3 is TGTGCCAGCAGCCAAGATGGAGCGGGGGTCCAAGAGACCCAGTACTTC.

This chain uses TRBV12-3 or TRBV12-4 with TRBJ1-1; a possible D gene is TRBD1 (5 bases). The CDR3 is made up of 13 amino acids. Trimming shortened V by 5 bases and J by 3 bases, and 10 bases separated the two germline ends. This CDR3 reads CASSTQGYTEAFF. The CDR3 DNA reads TGTGCCAGCAGTACTCAGGGTTACACTGAAGCTTTCTTT.

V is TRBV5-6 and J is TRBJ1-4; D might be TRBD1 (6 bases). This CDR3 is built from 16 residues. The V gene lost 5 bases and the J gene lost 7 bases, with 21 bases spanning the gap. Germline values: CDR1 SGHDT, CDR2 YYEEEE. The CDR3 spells CASSFPSGEGGEKLFF. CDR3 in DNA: TGTGCCAGCAGTTTTCCCTCAGGGGAGGGAGGTGAAAAACTGTTTTTT.

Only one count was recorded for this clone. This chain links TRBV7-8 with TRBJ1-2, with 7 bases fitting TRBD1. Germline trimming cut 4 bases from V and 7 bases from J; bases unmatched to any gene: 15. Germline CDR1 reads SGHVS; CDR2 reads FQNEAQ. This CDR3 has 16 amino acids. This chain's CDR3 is CASSSHRDRALSGYTF. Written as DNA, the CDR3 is TGTGCCAGCAGCTCCCACCGGGACAGAGCCCTAAGTGGCTACACCTTC.

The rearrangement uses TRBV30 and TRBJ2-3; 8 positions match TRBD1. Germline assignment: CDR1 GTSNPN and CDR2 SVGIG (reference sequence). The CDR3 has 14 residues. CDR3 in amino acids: CAFPLGQGINTQYF. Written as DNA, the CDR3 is TGTGCTTTTCCCCTCGGACAGGGCATCAATACGCAGTATTTT.

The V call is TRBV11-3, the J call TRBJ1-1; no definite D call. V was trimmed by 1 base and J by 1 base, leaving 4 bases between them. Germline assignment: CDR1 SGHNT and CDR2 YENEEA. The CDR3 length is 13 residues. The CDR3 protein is CASSLAENTEAFF. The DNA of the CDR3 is TGTGCCAGCAGCTTAGCAGAGAACACTGAAGCTTTCTTT.

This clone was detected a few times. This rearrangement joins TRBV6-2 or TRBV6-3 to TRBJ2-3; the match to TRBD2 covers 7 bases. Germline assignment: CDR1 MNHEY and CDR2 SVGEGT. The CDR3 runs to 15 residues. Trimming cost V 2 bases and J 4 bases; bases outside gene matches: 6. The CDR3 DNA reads TGTGCCAGCAGTTACACTGCGGGAGTGGCAGATACGCAGTATTTT. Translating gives CASSYTAGVADTQYF.

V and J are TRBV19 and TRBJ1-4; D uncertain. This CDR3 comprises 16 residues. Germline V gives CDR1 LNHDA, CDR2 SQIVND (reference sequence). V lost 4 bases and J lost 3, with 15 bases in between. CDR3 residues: CASSKLAGMANEKLFF. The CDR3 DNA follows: TGTGCCAGTAGTAAACTGGCGGGGATGGCTAATGAAAAACTGTTTTTT.

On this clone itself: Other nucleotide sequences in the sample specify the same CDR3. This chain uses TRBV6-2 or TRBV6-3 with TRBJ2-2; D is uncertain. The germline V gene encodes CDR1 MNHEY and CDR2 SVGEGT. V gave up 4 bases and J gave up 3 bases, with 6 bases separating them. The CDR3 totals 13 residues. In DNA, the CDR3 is TGTGCCAGCAGTTTAGAATACACCGGGGAGCTGTTTTTT. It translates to CASSLEYTGELFF.

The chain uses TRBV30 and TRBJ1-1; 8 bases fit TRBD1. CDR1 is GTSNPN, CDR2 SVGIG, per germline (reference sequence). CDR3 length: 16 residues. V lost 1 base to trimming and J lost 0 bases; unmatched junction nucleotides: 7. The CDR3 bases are TGTGCCTGGAGTGGAAAAAACAGGGGGATGAACACTGAAGCTTTCTTT. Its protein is CAWSGKNRGMNTEAFF.

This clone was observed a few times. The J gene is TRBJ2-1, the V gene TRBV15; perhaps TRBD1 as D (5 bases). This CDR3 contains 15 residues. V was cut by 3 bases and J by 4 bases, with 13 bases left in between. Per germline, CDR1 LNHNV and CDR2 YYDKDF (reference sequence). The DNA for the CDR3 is TGTGCCACCAGCAGGGAATCTAGGGGATACAATGAGCAGTTCTTC. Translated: CATSRESRGYNEQFF.

CDR3 amino acids: CASSLDRGISNQPQHF. The CDR3 DNA reads TGTGCCAGCAGTTTAGACAGGGGGATTAGCAATCAGCCCCAGCATTTT. The J gene is TRBJ1-5, the V gene TRBV28, with 9 bases matching TRBD1. CDR1 MDHEN and CDR2 SYDVKM come from the germline V gene. This CDR3 is 16 amino acids long. V trimming: 2 bases; J trimming: 0 bases; junction bases outside the gene matches: 2.

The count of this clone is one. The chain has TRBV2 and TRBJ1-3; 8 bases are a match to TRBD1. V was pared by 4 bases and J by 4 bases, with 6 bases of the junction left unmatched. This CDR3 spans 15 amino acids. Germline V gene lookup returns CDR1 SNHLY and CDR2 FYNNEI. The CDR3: CASSGRTGLGNTIYF. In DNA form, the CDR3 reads TGTGCCAGCAGTGGACGGACAGGGCTCGGAAACACCATATATTTT.

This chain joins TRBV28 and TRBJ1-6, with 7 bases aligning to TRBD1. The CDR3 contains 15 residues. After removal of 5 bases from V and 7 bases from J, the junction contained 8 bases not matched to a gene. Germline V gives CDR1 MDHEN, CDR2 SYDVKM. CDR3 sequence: CASSTSGTVNSPLHF. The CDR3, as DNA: TGTGCCAGCAGTACATCCGGGACAGTAAATTCACCCCTCCACTTT.